These 22 T cell receptor beta chains were all obtained from the same sample, sequenced in a study of CD4 T cells in relation to SARS-CoV-2 and coronaviruses (TCRdb year 2021). CD4+ T cells from unexposed donors were collected before the COVID-19 pandemic (2011-2018). After around ten days of culture, CD4+ T cells were isolated with the EasySep CD4+ T cell isolation kit. Library preparation employed the immunoSEQ multiplex PCR assay. TCRdb retrieved this table from immuneACCESS and kept in-frame rearrangements only. Not all clones are present; in checked studies, unresolved V genes account for under half, and no reason is known for the remainder. This sample lists about 26,000 clones; roughly 76% were detected once. Together, the top ten hold 15% to 20% of the sample. Their antigen targets remain unknown. The source material was CD4+ T cells from PBMCs, cultured in vitro. The receptor set was obtained from a human donor in good health.

The chain uses TRBV19 and TRBJ2-7, with 7 positions matching TRBD1. Losses at the gene ends were 5 bases for V and 3 bases for J; bases not matched to a gene: 7. CDR3 length equals 14 residues. Germline CDR1 reads LNHDA; CDR2 reads SQIVND (reference sequence). CDR3 protein: CASSSRDRVYEQYF. The DNA for the CDR3 is TGTGCCAGTAGTTCTAGAGACAGGGTCTACGAGCAGTACTTC.

This clone was recorded a few times. V gene TRBV21-1 combines with J gene TRBJ1-3; TRBD1 was called by the table and not checked on the DNA. TRBV21-1 is noted as a pseudogene. This CDR3 has 17 amino acids. CDR3 region: CASSEAQGFCSGNTIYF. In DNA form, the CDR3 reads TGTGCCAGCAGCGAAGCACAGGGGTTCTGCTCTGGAAACACCATATATTTT.

The chain carries TRBV3-1 (or the pseudogene TRBV3-2) and TRBJ2-3; weak D call: TRBD2 (5 bases). The CDR3 contains 14 residues. Trimming removed 4 bases at V and 11 bases at J, with 19 bases between. Germline V gene lookup returns CDR1 LGHDT and CDR2 YNNKEL (reference sequence). CDR3 bases: TGTGCCAGCAGCCGGGAACCCAGGAGGCCCTTGCAGTATTTT. Protein sequence: CASSREPRRPLQYF.

This clone has a handful of counts. The rearrangement uses TRBV28 and TRBJ1-2, with 8 positions matching TRBD1. J lost 3 bases, V lost 7 bases, and 1 base had no gene match. CDR1 MDHEN and CDR2 SYDVKM come from the germline V gene. The CDR3 covers 12 residues. The CDR3 sequence: CASMDRDYGYTF. The CDR3 DNA sequence: TGTGCCAGCATGGACAGGGACTATGGCTACACCTTC.

The chain recombines TRBV11-2 with TRBJ1-5; no firm D call. V gave up 2 bases and J gave up 6 bases, with 8 bases separating them. The length of the CDR3 is 13 residues. Germline V gives CDR1 SGHAT, CDR2 FQNNGV. The CDR3 protein is CASSLNAGQPQHF. The DNA for the CDR3 is TGTGCCAGCAGCTTAAACGCGGGTCAGCCCCAGCATTTT.

This clone was counted only a few times. The CDR3 reads CASSLSFNTGELFF. For the CDR3, the DNA is TGTGCCAGCAGCTTGTCTTTTAACACCGGGGAGCTGTTTTTT. The chain uses TRBV5-5 and TRBJ2-2; D remains unclear. Germline CDR1 is SGHKS and CDR2 is YYEKEE (reference sequence). Between the trimmed V and J ends, which lost 1 base and 2 bases, there was a span of 6 bases. This CDR3 has 14 amino acids.

The chain joins TRBV6-5 to TRBJ1-4; 7 positions agree with TRBD1. The CDR3 is 14 amino acids. The germline gives CDR1 MNHEY, CDR2 SVGAGI. After removal of 6 bases from V and 3 bases from J, the junction contained 4 bases not matched to a gene. Written as DNA, the CDR3 is TGTGCCAGCAGCCAGCAGGGGGCTAATGAAAAACTGTTTTTT. This sequence encodes CASSQQGANEKLFF.

This clone was counted only a few times. This chain links TRBV29-1 with TRBJ2-7; 10 bases map to TRBD2. The J segment lost 3 bases and the V segment lost 5 bases, leaving 4 bases of the junction unmatched. The V gene's germline CDR1 is SQVTM and CDR2 ANQGSEA. This CDR3 comprises 13 residues. The DNA for the CDR3 is TGCAGCGTTCGATCTAGCGGGAGCTACGAGCAGTACTTC. Amino acid sequence: CSVRSSGSYEQYF.

This chain connects TRBV9 to TRBJ1-1; a weak D match, TRBD1 (5 bases). CDR3 length equals 15 residues. V lost 0 bases to trimming and J lost 0 bases, with 9 bases between them. CDR1 and CDR2 (germline): SGDLS, YYNGEE. The CDR3 loop reads CASSVGGIMNTEAFF. The CDR3 coding sequence is TGTGCCAGCAGCGTAGGGGGGATCATGAACACTGAAGCTTTCTTT.

This chain connects TRBV19 to TRBJ1-1; D is unresolved. CDR1 and CDR2 from the germline V gene are LNHDA and SQIVND (reference sequence). V was clipped by 6 bases and J by 0 bases, with 14 bases between them. The CDR3 is 15 residues long. In DNA form, the CDR3 reads TGTGCCAGTAGCCTCCCCCCCTGGTTGAACACTGAAGCTTTCTTT. It translates to CASSLPPWLNTEAFF.

The chain has TRBV6-5 and TRBJ2-1, with D tentatively TRBD1 (7 bases). The V gene's germline CDR1 is MNHEY and CDR2 SVGAGI. The CDR3 consists of 12 residues. Trimming stripped 11 bases from V and 1 base from J, with 9 bases between. The CDR3, as DNA: TGTGCCGCAGGGGGGTCCTACAATGAGCAGTTCTTC. It yields the protein CAAGGSYNEQFF.

This clone was detected only once. The chain has TRBV29-1 and TRBJ1-4, with TRBD1 as a possible D gene (6 bases). The germline V gene encodes CDR1 SQVTM and CDR2 ANQGSEA. This CDR3 contains 14 residues. The ends were cut back, 7 bases at V and 7 bases at J, with 19 bases in the middle. The CDR3 sequence: CSAGRGGDGEKLFF. The DNA for the CDR3 is TGCAGCGCGGGCAGGGGCGGTGACGGTGAAAAACTGTTTTTT.

This clone appeared once. The chain recombines TRBV5-8 with TRBJ2-1, with D possibly matching TRBD2 (6 bases). Germline V gene lookup returns CDR1 SGHTS and CDR2 YDEGEE. The V and J ends lost 1 base and 13 bases respectively, with 12 bases between them. There are 12 residues in the CDR3. The DNA for the CDR3 is TGTGCCAGCAGCTTGTGGGGAGGTCCCCAGTTCTTC. Translated: CASSLWGGPQFF.

The chain carries TRBV10-3 and TRBJ1-2; tentatively, D is TRBD1 (5 bases). V gave up 5 bases and J gave up 9 bases, with 10 bases separating them. The CDR3 is 11 amino acids. Germline V gene lookup returns CDR1 ENHRY and CDR2 SYGVKD. The CDR3 sequence is CAISRDSRYTF. For the CDR3, the DNA is TGTGCCATCAGTCGAGACAGTCGCTACACCTTC.

CDR3 sequence (DNA): TGTGCCAGCATAGACGGTTACACTGAAGCTTTCTTT. Translated, it gives CASIDGYTEAFF. This chain links TRBV28 with TRBJ1-1; D is uncertain. There are 12 residues in the CDR3. Germline V gene data show CDR1 as MDHEN and CDR2 as SYDVKM. Deletions cut 7 bases from V and 3 bases from J, with 9 bases between.

The J gene is TRBJ1-1, the V gene TRBV7-2, with unresolved D. The CDR3 consists of 11 residues. Germline CDR1 is SGHTA and CDR2 is FQGNSA. Trimming pared 2 bases from V and 4 bases from J, leaving 2 bases between. For the CDR3, the DNA is TGTGCCAGCAGCTTAATCACTGAAGCTTTCTTT. Protein sequence: CASSLITEAFF.

The chain couples TRBV5-8 to TRBJ2-5, with TRBD2 as a possible D gene (8 bases). V shed 1 base and J shed 5 bases, with 15 bases lying between them. This CDR3 has 15 residues. In germline, CDR1 is SGHTS, CDR2 YDEGEE. CDR3 sequence reads: CASSLTGGGQETQYF. CDR3 DNA: TGTGCCAGCAGCTTGACGGGAGGGGGCCAGGAGACCCAGTACTTC.

V usage is TRBV5-5 and J usage is TRBJ1-5; D remains unclear. Germline V gene data show CDR1 as SGHKS and CDR2 as YYEKEE (reference sequence). This CDR3 spans 13 amino acids. Trimming pared 1 base from V and 4 bases from J, leaving 6 bases between. This chain's CDR3 is CASSLRGNQPQHF. CDR3 sequence (DNA): TGTGCCAGCAGCTTGAGAGGGAATCAGCCCCAGCATTTT.

This clone came up once. The V and J genes are TRBV7-9 and TRBJ2-1, with 9 positions matching TRBD2. V was clipped by 2 bases and J by 4 bases; unmatched bases: 6. Germline V gene sequence: CDR1 SEHNR, CDR2 FQNEAQ (reference sequence). This CDR3 has 16 residues. CDR3 protein: CASSLHASGTYNEQFF. CDR3 nucleotides: TGTGCCAGCAGCTTACATGCTAGCGGGACATACAATGAGCAGTTCTTC.

The chain carries TRBV6-6 and TRBJ1-1; D gene unclear. This CDR3 has 11 residues. The ends were cut back, 8 bases at V and 3 bases at J, with 7 bases in the middle. Germline CDR1 is MNHNY and CDR2 is SVGAGI (reference sequence). In DNA, the CDR3 is TGTGCCAGCGTCGCCGACACTGAAGCTTTCTTT. This codes for CASVADTEAFF.

The chain employs TRBV5-4 and TRBJ1-2; D perhaps matches TRBD1 (6 bases). Germline values: CDR1 SGHNT, CDR2 YYREEE (reference sequence). This CDR3 contains 15 residues. Trimming cost V 0 bases and J 3 bases, with 12 bases left between them. The CDR3 sequence: CASSLAGNRDYGYTF. For the CDR3, the DNA is TGTGCCAGCAGCTTGGCCGGGAACAGGGACTATGGCTACACCTTC.

This sequence joins TRBV4-2 and TRBJ1-5, with D tentatively TRBD1 (5 bases). CDR1 and CDR2 (germline): LGHNA, YNFKEQ. The CDR3 is 16 residues long. V dropped 0 bases and J dropped 7 bases, with 16 bases sitting between them. The DNA for the CDR3 is TGTGCCAGCAGCCAAGAAGTGGGGCAGGGCAGGCAGCCCCAGCATTTT. It yields the protein CASSQEVGQGRQPQHF.